The rows below give T cell receptor beta chains drawn from one sample of a study of PD-1 blockade in classical Hodgkin lymphoma. TCRdb's table, derived via immunoSEQ multiplex PCR, lists solely in-frame clones and lacks some. The data hold 25,000 to 30,000 clones, with roughly 80% observed a single time. The sequences come from CD4+ T cells from blood, collected before the fourth cycle of nivolumab. The receptor set was obtained from a human donor with classical Hodgkin lymphoma. CDR3s include the opening cysteine and the closing phenylalanine or tryptophan. A D gene is named only where the DNA matches it firmly. Some rows mark clone size as missing; the rest say once, few, many or name a class of expanded clone.

TRBJ1-5,once,TRBV6-6,TRBD1,CASSRTGGNQPQHF,TGTGCCAGCAGCCGGACAGGGGGAAATCAGCCCCAGCATTTT
TRBJ2-6,-,TRBV11-1,TRBD1,CASSSGQGRGSGANVLTF,TGTGCCAGCAGCTCTGGACAGGGGAGAGGATCTGGGGCCAACGTCCTGACTTTC
TRBJ2-3,-,TRBV19,TRBD2,CASSLREVTDTQYF,TGTGCCAGTAGTCTTCGGGAGGTCACAGATACGCAGTATTTT
TRBJ2-2,-,TRBV5-1,TRBD2,CASSPGTSAGELFF,TGCGCCAGCAGCCCCGGGACTAGTGCGGGGGAGCTGTTTTTT
TRBJ2-2,-,TRBV7-9,-,CASSLGQATNTGELFF,TGTGCCAGCAGCTTAGGGCAGGCAACGAACACCGGGGAGCTGTTTTTT
TRBJ1-2,-,TRBV12-5,TRBD1,CASGLVRDSGYYGYTF,TGTGCTAGTGGTTTGGTAAGGGACAGCGGATACTATGGCTACACCTTC
TRBJ2-3,-,TRBV7-2,-,CASSFFSSVDPDTQYF,TGTGCCAGCAGCTTTTTTTCTAGCGTGGATCCAGATACGCAGTATTTT
TRBJ2-3,-,TRBV7-9,TRBD2,CASSLGRLAGTDTQYF,TGTGCCAGCAGCTTAGGTCGACTAGCGGGCACAGATACGCAGTATTTT
TRBJ1-5,-,TRBV10-3,-,CAISDLGRGEPQHF,TGTGCCATCAGTGATTTAGGGCGCGGTGAGCCCCAGCATTTT
TRBJ1-2,-,TRBV18,-,CASSPGVFDYGYTF,TGTGCCAGCTCACCAGGGGTTTTCGACTATGGCTACACCTTC
TRBJ2-3,-,TRBV7-2,TRBD2,CASSPLAGATDTQYF,TGTGCCAGCAGCCCACTAGCGGGCGCCACAGATACGCAGTATTTT
TRBJ1-2,few,TRBV9,-,CASSVSTGGFGYTF,TGTGCCAGCAGCGTATCTACAGGTGGATTTGGCTACACCTTC
TRBJ1-5,-,TRBV6-1,-,CASREGGLNQPQHF,TGTGCCAGCAGGGAGGGGGGCCTCAATCAGCCCCAGCATTTT
TRBJ1-1,few,TRBV5-1,-,CASSLRGGTEAFF,TGCGCCAGCAGCTTGAGGGGGGGCACTGAAGCTTTCTTT
TRBJ2-5,-,TRBV10-3,-,CAISESMAGAQETQYF,TGTGCCATCAGTGAGTCAATGGCGGGGGCTCAAGAGACCCAGTACTTC
TRBJ2-5,-,TRBV28,-,CASSFGAALQETQYF,TGTGCCAGCAGTTTCGGGGCGGCCCTACAAGAGACCCAGTACTTC
TRBJ2-7,-,TRBV28,-,CASRQSRDPRVEQYF,TGTGCCAGCAGACAGAGCCGGGACCCCAGGGTGGAGCAGTACTTC
TRBJ2-5,-,TRBV5-4,TRBD1,CASSSMDRVPETQYF,TGTGCCAGCAGCTCAATGGACAGGGTACCGGAGACCCAGTACTTC
TRBJ2-7,-,TRBV5-6,-,CASSSYYEQYF,TGTGCCAGCAGCTCCTACTACGAGCAGTACTTC
TRBJ2-3,-,TRBV27,-,CASSLRGSRDPLLTDTQYF,TGTGCCAGCAGTTTAAGGGGCAGTAGGGACCCCCTCCTCACAGATACGCAGTATTTT
TRBJ1-1,-,TRBV28,-,CASSLHLHTAFF,TGTGCCAGCAGTTTGCACCTCCACACAGCTTTCTTT
TRBJ2-1,-,TRBV5-6,-,CASSSWGRYNEQFF,TGTGCCAGCAGCTCCTGGGGGAGGTACAATGAGCAGTTCTTC
TRBJ2-5,-,TRBV27,-,CASSLIYGVLETQYF,TGTGCCAGCAGTTTAATCTACGGGGTCCTAGAGACCCAGTACTTC
TRBJ2-7,-,TRBV28,-,CASSLAAREQYF,TGTGCCAGCAGTTTGGCGGCCCGGGAGCAGTACTTC
TRBJ1-5,-,TRBV28,-,CASSSGDQPQHF,TGTGCCAGCAGTTCGGGCGATCAGCCCCAGCATTTT
TRBJ2-7,once,TRBV7-2,TRBD2,CASSSSGRAGFYEQYF,TGTGCCAGCAGTTCCAGCGGGAGGGCGGGGTTCTACGAGCAGTACTTC
TRBJ1-1,-,TRBV11-2,-,CASSLEAARNTEAFF,TGTGCCAGCAGCTTAGAGGCAGCCAGGAACACTGAAGCTTTCTTT
TRBJ1-1,-,TRBV5-6,-,CASSPQRGRDGEAFF,TGTGCCAGCAGCCCTCAAAGGGGTAGGGATGGAGAAGCTTTCTTT
TRBJ2-1,-,TRBV4-1,TRBD2,CASSQRGGSSYNEQFF,TGCGCCAGCAGCCAGCGGGGCGGGAGCTCCTACAATGAGCAGTTCTTC
TRBJ2-7,-,TRBV29-1,TRBD2,CSGTSGRSHEQYF,TGCAGCGGAACTAGCGGGAGGTCCCACGAGCAGTACTTC
TRBJ2-1,-,TRBV5-5,-,CASSLVPESYNEQFF,TGTGCCAGCAGCTTGGTTCCAGAGTCCTACAATGAGCAGTTCTTC
TRBJ2-7,once,TRBV27,-,CASSSPLTGAYEQYF,TGTGCCAGCAGTTCCCCTCTCACGGGGGCCTACGAGCAGTACTTC
TRBJ1-2,few,TRBV7-9,-,CASSFRGANGYTF,TGTGCCAGCAGCTTTAGGGGGGCGAATGGCTACACCTTC
TRBJ1-3,few,TRBV7-2,TRBD1,CASSNRGRRGNTIYF,TGTGCCAGCAGCAATAGGGGGCGTCGGGGAAACACCATATATTTT
TRBJ1-1,few,TRBV11-2,-,CASSSQRNTEAFF,TGTGCCAGCAGCTCTCAGAGGAACACTGAAGCTTTCTTT
TRBJ1-2,few,TRBV30,-,CAWTRGGPYFNYGYTF,TGTGCCTGGACTCGCGGGGGACCGTACTTTAACTATGGCTACACCTTC
TRBJ1-2,-,TRBV19,-,CASSIYYGYTF,TGTGCCAGTAGTATATACTATGGCTACACCTTC
TRBJ1-6,-,TRBV7-3,TRBD1,CASSLSDRDSPLHF,TGTGCCAGCAGCCTTTCCGACAGGGACTCACCCCTCCACTTT
TRBJ1-2,-,TRBV11-2,-,CASSHIRGGNYGYTF,TGTGCCAGCAGTCACATACGGGGGGGAAACTATGGCTACACCTTC
TRBJ1-1,-,TRBV28,-,CASSTLQGILNTEAFF,TGTGCCAGCAGTACCCTCCAGGGGATCCTGAACACTGAAGCTTTCTTT
TRBJ2-2,-,TRBV2,-,CASIGGEAGELFF,TGTGCCAGCATCGGTGGAGAAGCCGGGGAGCTGTTTTTT
TRBJ1-3,-,TRBV6-1,-,CASHKGSSGNTIYF,TGTGCCAGTCACAAGGGTAGCTCTGGAAACACCATATATTTT